Reported below is one T cell receptor beta chain. As yet, its antigen is unknown. The sample is drawn from a study of beta chain features in type 1 diabetes. Study results and caveats: VDJ junctions from patients with type 1 diabetes contained fewer insertions and more deletions.

The entirety of the isolated RNA underwent reverse transcription, so expressed TCRB transcripts were sequenced. Libraries were prepared by immunoSEQ multiplex PCR; TCRdb keeps only in-frame clonotypes and omits some of them. The table lists about 330,000 clones, roughly 9.6% of them singletons. V was clipped by 4 bases and J by 1 base, with 13 bases between them. Germline V lookup: CDR1 MGHRA, CDR2 YSYEKL. The CDR3 extends over 15 amino acids. Material: naive CD4+ T cells from blood. The chain has TRBV4-1 and TRBJ1-1; D ambiguous. This TCR was sampled from a woman in her 30s in good health. The CDR3 DNA sequence: TGCGCCAGCAGCCTGGGAGGGTCTGCGAACACTGAAGCTTTCTTT. Its translation is CASSLGGSANTEAFF.